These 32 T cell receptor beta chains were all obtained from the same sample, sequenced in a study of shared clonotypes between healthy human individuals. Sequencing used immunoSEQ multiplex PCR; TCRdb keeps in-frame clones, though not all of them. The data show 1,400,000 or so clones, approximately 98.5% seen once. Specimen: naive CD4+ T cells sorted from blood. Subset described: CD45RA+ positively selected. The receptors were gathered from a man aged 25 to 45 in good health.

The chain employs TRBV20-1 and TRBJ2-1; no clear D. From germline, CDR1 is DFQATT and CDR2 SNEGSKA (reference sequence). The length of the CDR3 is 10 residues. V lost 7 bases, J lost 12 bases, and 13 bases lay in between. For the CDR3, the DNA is TGCAGTGGCAGTGGAGTTGTGCAGTTCTTC. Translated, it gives CSGSGVVQFF.

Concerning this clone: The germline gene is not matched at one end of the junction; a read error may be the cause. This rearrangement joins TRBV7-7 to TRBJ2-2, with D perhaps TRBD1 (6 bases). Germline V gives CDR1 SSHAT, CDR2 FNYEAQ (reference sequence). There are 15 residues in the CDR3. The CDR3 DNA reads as TGTGCTAGCAGCCCTGGACAGTTTAACACCGGGGAGCTGTTTTTT. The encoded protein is CASSPGQFNTGELFF.

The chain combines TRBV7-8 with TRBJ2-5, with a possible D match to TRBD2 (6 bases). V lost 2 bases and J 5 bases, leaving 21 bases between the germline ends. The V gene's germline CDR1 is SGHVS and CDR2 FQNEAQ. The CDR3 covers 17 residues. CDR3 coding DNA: TGTGCCAGCAGCTTACCCCCGGAGGGGCCTGCGCGGGAGACCCAGTACTTC. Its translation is CASSLPPEGPARETQYF.

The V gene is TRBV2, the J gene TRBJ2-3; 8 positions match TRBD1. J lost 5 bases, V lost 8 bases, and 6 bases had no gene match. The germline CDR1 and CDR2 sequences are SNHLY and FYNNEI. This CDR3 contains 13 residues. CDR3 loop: CASVTDRGDTQYF. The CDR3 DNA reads TGTGCCAGCGTTACTGACAGGGGAGATACGCAGTATTTT.

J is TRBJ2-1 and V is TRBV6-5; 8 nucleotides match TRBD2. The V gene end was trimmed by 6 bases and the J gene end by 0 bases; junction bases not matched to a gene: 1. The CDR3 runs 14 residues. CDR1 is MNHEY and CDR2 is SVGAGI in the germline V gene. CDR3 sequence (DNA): TGTGCCAGCAGAAGCGGGGGCTCCTACAATGAGCAGTTCTTC. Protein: CASRSGGSYNEQFF.

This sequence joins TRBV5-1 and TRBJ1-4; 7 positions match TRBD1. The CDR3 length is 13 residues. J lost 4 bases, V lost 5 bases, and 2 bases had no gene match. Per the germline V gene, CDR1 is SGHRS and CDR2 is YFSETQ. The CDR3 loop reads CASRRDSNEKLFF. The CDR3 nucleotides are TGCGCCAGCAGGAGGGACAGTAATGAAAAACTGTTTTTT.

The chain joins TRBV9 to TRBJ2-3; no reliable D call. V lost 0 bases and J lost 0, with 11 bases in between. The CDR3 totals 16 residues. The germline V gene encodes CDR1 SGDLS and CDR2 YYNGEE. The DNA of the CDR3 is TGTGCCAGCAGCGTAGCTTTGCTGGGGAGCACAGATACGCAGTATTTT. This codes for CASSVALLGSTDTQYF.

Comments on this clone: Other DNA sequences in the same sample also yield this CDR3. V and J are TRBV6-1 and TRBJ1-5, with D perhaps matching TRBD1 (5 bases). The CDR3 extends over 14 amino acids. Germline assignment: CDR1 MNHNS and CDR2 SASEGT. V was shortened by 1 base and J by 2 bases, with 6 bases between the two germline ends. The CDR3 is CASSEVGGNQPQHF. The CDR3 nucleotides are TGTGCCAGCAGTGAAGTAGGGGGCAATCAGCCCCAGCATTTT.

The CDR3 nucleotides read TGTGCCAGCAGCACCACCGGGACGGTGAACACTGAAGCTTTCTTT. Its protein is CASSTTGTVNTEAFF. The rearrangement joins TRBV7-3 to TRBJ1-1; D is perhaps TRBD1 (5 bases). From germline, CDR1 is SGHTA and CDR2 FQGTGA. This CDR3 region has 15 residues. Trimming stripped 5 bases from V and 0 bases from J, with 13 bases between.

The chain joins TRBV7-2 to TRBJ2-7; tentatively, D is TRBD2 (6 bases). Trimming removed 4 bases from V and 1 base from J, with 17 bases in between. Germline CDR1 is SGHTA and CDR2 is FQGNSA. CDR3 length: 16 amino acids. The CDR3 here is CASSSSGTSSSYEQYF. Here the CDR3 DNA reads TGTGCCAGCAGCTCCTCCGGGACTTCGAGTTCCTACGAGCAGTACTTC. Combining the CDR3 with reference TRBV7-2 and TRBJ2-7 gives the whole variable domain GAGVSQSPSNKVTEKGKDVELRCDPISGHTALYWYRQSLGQGLEFLIYFQGNSAPDKSGLPSDRFSAERTGGSVSTLTIQRTQQEDSAVYLCASSSSGTSSSYEQYFGPGTRLTVT.

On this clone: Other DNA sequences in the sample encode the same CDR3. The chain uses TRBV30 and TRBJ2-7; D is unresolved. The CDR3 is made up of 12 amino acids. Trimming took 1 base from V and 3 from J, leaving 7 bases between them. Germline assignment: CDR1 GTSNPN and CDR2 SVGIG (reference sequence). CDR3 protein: CAWSGALYEQYF. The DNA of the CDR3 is TGTGCCTGGAGTGGGGCCCTCTACGAGCAGTACTTC. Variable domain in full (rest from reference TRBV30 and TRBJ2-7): SQTIHQWPATLVQPVGSPLSLECTVEGTSNPNLYWYRQAAGRGLQLLFYSVGIGQISSEVPQNLSASRPQDRQFILSSKKLLLSDSGFYLCAWSGALYEQYFGPGTRLTVT.

Here the CDR3 reads CASKRGSVSYEQYF. As DNA, the CDR3 is TGTGCCTCTAAGCGGGGGTCCGTATCCTACGAGCAGTACTTC. This chain joins TRBV30 and TRBJ2-7; TRBD2 matches 8 bases. Germline CDR1 is GTSNPN and CDR2 is SVGIG (reference sequence). J was trimmed by 1 base and V by 7 bases; bases with no gene match: 9. The CDR3 has 14 amino acids.

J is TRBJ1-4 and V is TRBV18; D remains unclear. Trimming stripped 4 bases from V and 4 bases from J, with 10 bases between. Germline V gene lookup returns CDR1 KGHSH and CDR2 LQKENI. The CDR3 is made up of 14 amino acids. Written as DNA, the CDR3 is TGTGCCAGCTCACGGCGACGTGATAATGAAAAACTGTTTTTT. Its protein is CASSRRRDNEKLFF.

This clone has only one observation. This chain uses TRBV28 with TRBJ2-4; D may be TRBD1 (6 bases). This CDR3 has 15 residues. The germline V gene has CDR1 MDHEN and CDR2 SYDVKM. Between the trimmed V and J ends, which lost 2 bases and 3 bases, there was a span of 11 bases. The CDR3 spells CASSLNRAGKNIQYF. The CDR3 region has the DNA TGTGCCAGCAGTTTAAACAGGGCTGGCAAAAACATTCAGTACTTC.

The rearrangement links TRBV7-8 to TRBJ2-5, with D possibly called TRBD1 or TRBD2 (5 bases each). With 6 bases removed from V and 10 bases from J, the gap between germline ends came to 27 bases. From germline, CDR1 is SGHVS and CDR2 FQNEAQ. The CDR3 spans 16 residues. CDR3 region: CASRRSTNLVVRGQYF. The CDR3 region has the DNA TGTGCCAGCAGGAGGTCGACTAACTTGGTGGTGAGGGGCCAGTACTTC.

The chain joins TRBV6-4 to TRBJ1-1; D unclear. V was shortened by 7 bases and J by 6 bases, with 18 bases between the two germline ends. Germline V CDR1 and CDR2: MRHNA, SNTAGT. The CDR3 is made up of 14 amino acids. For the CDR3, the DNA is TGTGCCAGCAATCAAAGGACTGATACGGCTGAAGCTTTCTTT. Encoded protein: CASNQRTDTAEAFF.

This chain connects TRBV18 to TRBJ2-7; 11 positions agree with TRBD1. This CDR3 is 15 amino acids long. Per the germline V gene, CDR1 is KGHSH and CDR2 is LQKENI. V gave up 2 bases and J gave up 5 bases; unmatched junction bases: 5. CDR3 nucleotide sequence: TGTGCCAGCTCACCAATCGGACAGGGGGCCCACGAGCAGTACTTC. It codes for CASSPIGQGAHEQYF.

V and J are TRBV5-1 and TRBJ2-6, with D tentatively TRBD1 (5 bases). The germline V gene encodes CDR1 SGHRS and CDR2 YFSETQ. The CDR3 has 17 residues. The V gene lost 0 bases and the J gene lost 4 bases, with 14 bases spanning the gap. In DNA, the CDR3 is TGCGCCAGCAGCTTGGTTCAGGGTACGAACGGGGCCAACGTCCTGACTTTC. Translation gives CASSLVQGTNGANVLTF.

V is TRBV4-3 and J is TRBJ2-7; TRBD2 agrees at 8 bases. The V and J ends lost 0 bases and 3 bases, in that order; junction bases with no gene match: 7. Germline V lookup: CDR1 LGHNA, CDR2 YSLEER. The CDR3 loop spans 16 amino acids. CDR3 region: CASSQEPAGEVYEQYF. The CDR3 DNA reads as TGCGCCAGCAGCCAAGAACCAGCGGGAGAGGTCTACGAGCAGTACTTC.

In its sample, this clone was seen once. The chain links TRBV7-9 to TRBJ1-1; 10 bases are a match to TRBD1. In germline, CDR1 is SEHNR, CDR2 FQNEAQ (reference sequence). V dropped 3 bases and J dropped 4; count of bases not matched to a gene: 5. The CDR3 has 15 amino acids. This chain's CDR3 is CASSLGTGDSTEAFF. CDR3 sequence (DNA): TGTGCCAGCAGCTTGGGGACAGGGGATAGCACTGAAGCTTTCTTT.

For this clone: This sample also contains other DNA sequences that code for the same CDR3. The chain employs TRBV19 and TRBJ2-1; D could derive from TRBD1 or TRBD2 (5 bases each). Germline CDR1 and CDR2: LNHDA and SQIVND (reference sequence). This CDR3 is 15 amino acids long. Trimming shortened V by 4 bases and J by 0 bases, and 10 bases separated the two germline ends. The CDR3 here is CASSRDPSSYNEQFF. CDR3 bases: TGTGCCAGTAGTAGGGACCCCAGCTCCTACAATGAGCAGTTCTTC.

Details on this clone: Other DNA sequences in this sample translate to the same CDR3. DNA for the CDR3: TGTGCCAGCAGCCGGACTAGCGGGAGTAATGAGCAGTTCTTC. Translated, it gives CASSRTSGSNEQFF. V and J are TRBV9 and TRBJ2-1; 13 bases are a match to TRBD2. With V trimmed by 4 bases and J by 7 bases, 2 bases remained unmatched. Looked up from germline, CDR1 is SGDLS and CDR2 is YYNGEE. The CDR3 is 14 residues long.

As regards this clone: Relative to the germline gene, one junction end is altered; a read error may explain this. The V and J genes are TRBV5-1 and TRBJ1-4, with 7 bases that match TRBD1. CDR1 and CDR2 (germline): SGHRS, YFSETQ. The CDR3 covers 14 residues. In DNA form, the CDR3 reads TGCGCCAGCAGCTTTATCGGACAGGAGTATCCCCTCATTTTT. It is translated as CASSFIGQEYPLIF.

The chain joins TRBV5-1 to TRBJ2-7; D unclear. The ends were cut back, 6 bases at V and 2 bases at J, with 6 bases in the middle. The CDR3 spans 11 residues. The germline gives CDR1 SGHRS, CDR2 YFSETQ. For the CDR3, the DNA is TGCGCCAGCACCAATACCTACGAGCAGTACTTC. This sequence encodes CASTNTYEQYF.

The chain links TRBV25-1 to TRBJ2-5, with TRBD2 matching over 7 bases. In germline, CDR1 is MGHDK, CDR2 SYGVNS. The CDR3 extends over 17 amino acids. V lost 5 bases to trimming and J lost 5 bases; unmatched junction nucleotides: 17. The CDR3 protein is CASSPMSWTSGVETQYF. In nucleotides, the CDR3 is TGTGCCAGCAGTCCAATGTCATGGACTAGTGGGGTGGAGACCCAGTACTTC.

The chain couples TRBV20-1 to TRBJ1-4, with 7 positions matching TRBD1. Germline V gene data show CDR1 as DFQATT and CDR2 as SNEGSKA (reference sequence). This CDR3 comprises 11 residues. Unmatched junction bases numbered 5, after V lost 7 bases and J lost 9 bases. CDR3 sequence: CSVTGDQKLFF. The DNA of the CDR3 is TGCAGTGTCACAGGGGATCAAAAACTGTTTTTT.

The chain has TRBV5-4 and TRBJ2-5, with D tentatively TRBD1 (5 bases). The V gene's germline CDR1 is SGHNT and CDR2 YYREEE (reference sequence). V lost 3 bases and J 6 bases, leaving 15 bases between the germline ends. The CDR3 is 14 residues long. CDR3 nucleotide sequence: TGTGCCAGCAGCTCCTTTATTCTGGGGCAGACCCAGTACTTC. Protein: CASSSFILGQTQYF.

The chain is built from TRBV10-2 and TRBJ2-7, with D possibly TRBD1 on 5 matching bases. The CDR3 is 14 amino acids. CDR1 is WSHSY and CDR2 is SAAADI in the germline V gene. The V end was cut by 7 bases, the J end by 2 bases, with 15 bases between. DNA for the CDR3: TGCGCCAGCAAAACGCAGGGCTCGGCCTACGAGCAGTACTTC. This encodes CASKTQGSAYEQYF.

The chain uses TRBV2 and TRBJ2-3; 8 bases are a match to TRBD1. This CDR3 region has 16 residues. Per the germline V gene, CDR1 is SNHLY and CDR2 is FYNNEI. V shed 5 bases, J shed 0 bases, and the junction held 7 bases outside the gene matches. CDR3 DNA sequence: TGTGCCAGCAGTACAACAGGGGGAGTCAGCACAGATACGCAGTATTTT. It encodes CASSTTGGVSTDTQYF.

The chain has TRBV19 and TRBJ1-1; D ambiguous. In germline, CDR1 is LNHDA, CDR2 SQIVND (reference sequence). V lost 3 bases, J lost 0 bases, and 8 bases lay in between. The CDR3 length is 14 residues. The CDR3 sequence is CASSISILNTEAFF. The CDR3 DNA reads TGTGCCAGTAGTATCTCTATATTGAACACTGAAGCTTTCTTT.

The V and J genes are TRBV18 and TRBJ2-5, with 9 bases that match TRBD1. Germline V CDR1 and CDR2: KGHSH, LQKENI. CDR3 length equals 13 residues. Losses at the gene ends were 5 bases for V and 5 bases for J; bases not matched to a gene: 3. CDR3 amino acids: CASSSGTGETQYF. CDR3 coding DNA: TGTGCCAGCTCATCCGGGACAGGGGAGACCCAGTACTTC.

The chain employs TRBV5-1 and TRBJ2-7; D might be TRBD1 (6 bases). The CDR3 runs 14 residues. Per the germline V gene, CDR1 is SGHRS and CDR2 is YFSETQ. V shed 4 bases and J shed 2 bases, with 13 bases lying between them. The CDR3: CASSPRQDPYEQYF. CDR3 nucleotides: TGCGCCAGCAGCCCGCGACAGGATCCCTACGAGCAGTACTTC.